This T cell receptor (beta chain) stems from a study of a mutant IDH1 vaccine in newly diagnosed glioma. Trimming left V 4 bases short and J 2 bases short, with 15 bases between. There are 15 residues in the CDR3. Germline CDR1 reads MNHNY; CDR2 reads SVGAGI (reference sequence). Time point in this sample: baseline, week 1 (first vaccination visit). Described treatment: pre-vaccination baseline after standard-of-care therapy. New IDH1-mutant, ATRX-lost WHO grade 3 or 4 astrocytomas occurred in donors. Using immunoSEQ multiplex PCR, the repertoire was profiled, and TCRdb retains in-frame clones only, with some absent. This sample carries 85,000 to 100,000 clones, around four fifths of them seen once, and the ten largest clones take around 7%.

The rearrangement links TRBV6-6 to TRBJ2-7; either TRBD1 or TRBD2 may fit D (6 bases each). This specimen consisted of PBMCs, obtained from a glioma patient treated with radiotherapy, temozolomide or both. The receptor comes from a woman between 45 and 60 years old with glioma. In nucleotides, the CDR3 is TGTGCCAGCAGTTCACAGGGAGGAGGCGCCTACGAGCAGTACTTC. Amino acids: CASSSQGGGAYEQYF.